Below, 5 T cell receptor beta chains from the same sample are listed, as sequenced in a study of type 1 regulatory T cells. Using its own MiXCR run on the reads, TCRdb lists one record per CDR3 protein. This sample carries 60,000 to 80,000 distinct CDR3 sequences, around 68% of them seen once, and the ten largest clones take 7.6%. No antigens are known for them. Sequences were obtained from cultured T cells, either the whole culture or a sorted T cell fraction (not recorded which). The subset was: Tr1-enriched cell product generated in vitro against host alloantigens. These receptors came from a human donor in good health.

The rearrangement links TRBV20-1 to TRBJ1-2; unclear D gene. The CDR3 has 13 residues. Germline CDR1 DFQATT, CDR2 SNEGSKA (reference sequence). V lost 5 bases to trimming and J lost 4 bases, with 14 bases between them. Written as DNA, the CDR3 is TGCAGTGCTTCTTTCCCATTGGCCTATGGCTACACCTTC. It is translated as CSASFPLAYGYTF.

This chain connects TRBV5-1 to TRBJ1-1; D is unresolved. V lost 3 bases, J lost 11 bases, and 17 bases lay in between. CDR3 length: 13 residues. Germline V gene data show CDR1 as SGHRS and CDR2 as YFSETQ. Here the CDR3 reads CASSSENTIRAFF. As DNA, the CDR3 is TGCGCCAGCAGCTCTGAAAACACCATTAGGGCTTTCTTT. Filled out from reference TRBV5-1 and TRBJ1-1, the complete variable domain reads KAGVTQTPRYLIKTRGQQVTLSCSPISGHRSVSWYQQTPGQGLQFLFEYFSETQRNKGNFPGRFSGRQFSNSRSEMNVSTLELGDSALYLCASSSENTIRAFFGQGTRLTVV.

This chain uses TRBV19 with TRBJ2-5; 10 positions agree with TRBD2. The junction had 3 bases not matched to a gene; V was cut back by 3 bases and J by 5 bases. CDR1 and CDR2 from the germline V gene are LNHDA and SQIVND (reference sequence). There are 14 residues in the CDR3. CDR3 in DNA: TGTGCCAGTAGTATTCCTAGCGGGAGTGAGACCCAGTACTTC. Amino acids: CASSIPSGSETQYF. The complete variable domain, with remaining parts taken from reference TRBV19 and TRBJ2-5, reads DGGITQSPKYLFRKEGQNVTLSCEQNLNHDAMYWYRQDPGQGLRLIYYSQIVNDFQKGDIAEGYSVSREKKESFPLTVTSAQKNPTAFYLCASSIPSGSETQYFGPGTRLLVL.

V gene TRBV9 combines with J gene TRBJ2-3; the D gene could be TRBD1 or TRBD2 (5 bases each). The V end was cut by 4 bases, the J end by 6 bases, with 15 bases between. CDR1 and CDR2 from the germline V gene are SGDLS and YYNGEE. The CDR3 is 14 residues long. CDR3 sequence: CASSRRDPSDTQYF. CDR3 sequence (DNA): TGTGCCAGCAGCAGACGGGACCCCTCGGATACGCAGTATTTT. Supplemented by reference TRBV9 and TRBJ2-3, the full variable domain reads DSGVTQTPKHLITATGQRVTLRCSPRSGDLSVYWYQQSLDQGLQFLIQYYNGEERAKGNILERFSAQQFPDLHSELNLSSLELGDSALYFCASSRRDPSDTQYFGPGTRLTVL.

This clonotype occurred a few times. The V call is TRBV20-1, the J call TRBJ2-7; D uncertain. The length of the CDR3 is 11 residues. Trimming cost V 2 bases and J 3 bases, with 5 bases left between them. Germline V gene sequence: CDR1 DFQATT, CDR2 SNEGSKA (reference sequence). The CDR3 sequence: CSARNNYEQYF. The CDR3 nucleotides are TGCAGTGCTAGAAACAACTACGAGCAGTACTTC.